This entry describes one T cell receptor (beta chain). Its antigen is still unknown. The sample holds no much larger clone one base away, and base qualities are not on file. The data derive from a study of follicular helper T cells after annual influenza vaccination (dated by TCRdb to 2015 to 2018). With regard to the full study: Blood was drawn on days 0, 7 and 28 after each seasonal influenza vaccination. To study recall of cTfh clones, some subjects were followed through successive annual vaccinations in the 2013-2014, 2014-2015 and 2015-2016 seasons. One week after vaccination, a second recruited cohort of more than nine subjects (Table S1) displayed a similar ICOS+CD38+ cTfh response. Multi-year samples were obtained from six subjects, with two vaccination seasons covered for a few subjects and three seasons covered for two subjects. Samples from 2013-2014 were cryopreserved, whereas samples from about 2015 were processed immediately after collection. The paper's findings and limits, for the study overall: ICOS+CD38+ cTfh clonality correlated with the frequency of that population, and its change correlated with the change in circulating plasmablast frequency. Day 7 ICOS+CD38+ clones were most often found later in ICOS-CD38- cTfh, suggesting that subset may serve as a memory reservoir. Successive annual vaccinations recalled a recurrent oligoclonal ICOS+CD38+ cTfh response that contained tetramer and AIM influenza-specific clonotypes. Rare clonotypes could not be sampled because productive TCRB sequences were recovered from only about 9.5-23% of the analyzed cells.

The library was obtained by the immunoSEQ multiplex PCR assay. Adaptive Biotechnologies handled the TCRB amplification, library preparation, sequencing and preliminary bioinformatics at Survey level resolution. TCRB sequencing used multiplex PCR amplification of genomic DNA from sorted cTfh populations. Regarding the original processing steps: Clonality was calculated in R as 1 minus normalized Shannon entropy, and the Gini index was computed with the R package ineq. Overlap score was the summed counts of shared sequences divided by total counts of all sequences in both compared samples. The significance of shared clonotypes was tested with Fisher's exact test, assuming a theoretical repertoire of 10^7 TCRB sequences. TCRdb's version of the immuneACCESS table is confined to in-frame rearrangements and falls short of the full clone set. An unresolved V gene accounts for under half of the shortfall where checked; the remainder is of unknown origin. V, J and clone size were drawn from that table, and D and trimming were deduced from the DNA. The sample table records about 5,000 clones; around 85% of these occur just once. The ten most abundant clones make up approximately 1.1% of the sample.

The CDR3 runs 18 residues from the cysteine to the phenylalanine. Only CDR3 DNA is held: 54 bases, read in frame from base 1. The germline V gene supplies CDR1 MRHNA and CDR2 SNTAGT. Trimming removed 2 bases from V and 0 bases from J, leaving 20 bases between the germline ends. Per the publication, the time point label means: 2015-2016 season, pre-vaccination. Seasonal inactivated influenza vaccine (Fluvarix) was administered to adults, and sorted blood CD4 subsets were tracked by TCRB sequencing before and after vaccination. Subjects were considered eligible if community-dwelling and if influenza vaccine had not been received in the prior 6 months. Influenza vaccine contraindications, substance abuse, HIV/AIDS, active malignancy, immunomodulatory medication and active illness such as respiratory infection were included among the exclusion criteria. Between roughly 40 and 100 mL of blood was sampled per time point. Non-naive CD4+CXCR5+PD-1+ cells were defined as circulating Tfh and were sorted into two fractions, ICOS+CD38+ and ICOS-CD38-. Either Ficoll-Paque PLUS or SepMate separation was used to isolate PBMC. Before DNA extraction, cell subsets were sorted from PBMC on a BD FACS Aria.

The rearrangement joined TRBV6-4 to TRBJ2-7; matching of 5 bases hints at TRBD1 as the D gene. This material consisted of CXCR5+ CD38- circulating T follicular helper cells from blood, taken on the day of influenza vaccination. The sample's cell subset or site label, decoded: circulating Tfh, non-naive CD4+CXCR5+PD-1+ (ICOS+CD38+ or ICOS-CD38-). The source of this sequence is an adult who received the influenza vaccine. CDR3 reads: CASSDESRSGPSSYEQYF. The nucleotide sequence reads TGTGCCAGCAGTGACGAGTCCCGGTCAGGGCCCAGCTCCTACGAGCAGTACTTC.